This TCR beta chain is drawn from a study of cytomegalovirus exposure and HLA in healthy donors. Overall study results and limits: In the roughly 130 validation repertoires, a later analysis found that first-cohort TCR clusters tended to co-occur.

Remarks on this clone: What it binds is unknown.

This table comes from immunoSEQ multiplex PCR, and its TCRdb copy is limited to in-frame clones, with some not included. Among fewer than 95,000 clones listed, 94% were seen once. The CDR3 length is 14 residues. With 5 bases removed from V and 7 bases from J, the gap between germline ends came to 17 bases. The germline CDR1 and CDR2 sequences are MNHEY and SVGAGI. The sequenced material came from PBMCs. The V call is TRBV6-5, the J call TRBJ1-2; D is uncertain. The origin of this receptor is a young woman in good health and CMV-seronegative. CDR3 coding DNA: TGTGCCAGCAGTGCCCTAAGCGGGGTCTCTGGCTACACCTTC. It codes for CASSALSGVSGYTF.